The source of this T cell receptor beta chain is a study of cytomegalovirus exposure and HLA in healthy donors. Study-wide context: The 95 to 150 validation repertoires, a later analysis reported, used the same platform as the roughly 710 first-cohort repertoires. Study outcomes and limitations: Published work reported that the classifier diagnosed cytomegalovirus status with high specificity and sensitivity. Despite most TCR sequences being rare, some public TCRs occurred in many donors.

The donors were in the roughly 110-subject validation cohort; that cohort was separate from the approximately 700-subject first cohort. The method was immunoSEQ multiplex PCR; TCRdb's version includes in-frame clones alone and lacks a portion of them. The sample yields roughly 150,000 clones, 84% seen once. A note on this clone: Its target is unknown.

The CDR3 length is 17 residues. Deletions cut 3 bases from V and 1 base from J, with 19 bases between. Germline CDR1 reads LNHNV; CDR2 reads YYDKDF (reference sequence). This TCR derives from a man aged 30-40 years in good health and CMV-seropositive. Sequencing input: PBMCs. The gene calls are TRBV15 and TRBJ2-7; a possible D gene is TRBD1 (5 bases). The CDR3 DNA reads TGTGCCACCAGCAGGGCTCTGGGGCGAGAGACTTCCTACGAGCAGTACTTC. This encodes CATSRALGRETSYEQYF.